The 17 T cell receptor beta chains below come from one sample, sequenced in a study of cytomegalovirus exposure and HLA in healthy donors. The PCR was carried out with 60 Vbeta primers and 13 Jbeta primers. Produced via immunoSEQ multiplex PCR; TCRdb's table is partial and in-frame only. The profile shows some 210,000 clones, about four fifths of them singletons. Sequencing was done on a sample of PBMCs. These receptors came from a woman in her 50s in good health and CMV-seropositive.

This clone was observed a handful of times. The chain uses TRBV7-2 and TRBJ1-4; maybe TRBD1 (5 bases). V was clipped by 5 bases and J by 7 bases, with 14 bases between them. CDR3 size: 14 residues. Per germline, CDR1 SGHTA and CDR2 FQGNSA. DNA for the CDR3: TGTGCCAGCAGCCCTGTCGGGGGAGGTGAAAAACTGTTTTTT. It specifies CASSPVGGGEKLFF. Together with reference TRBV7-2 and TRBJ1-4, the CDR3 gives the full variable domain: GAGVSQSPSNKVTEKGKDVELRCDPISGHTALYWYRQSLGQGLEFLIYFQGNSAPDKSGLPSDRFSAERTGGSVSTLTIQRTQQEDSAVYLCASSPVGGGEKLFFGSGTQLSVL.

The chain has TRBV19 and TRBJ1-2; D not resolved. The CDR3 extends over 15 amino acids. Germline lookup yields CDR1 LNHDA and CDR2 SQIVND (reference sequence). V lost 2 bases and J lost 6, with 16 bases in between. CDR3 sequence (DNA): TGTGCCAGTAGTATAACTGGCGGCACGAGAGATGGCTACACCTTC. As protein: CASSITGGTRDGYTF.

The genes are TRBV19 and TRBJ1-3; TRBD1 matches 9 bases. V shed 7 bases, J shed 4 bases, and the junction held 2 bases outside the gene matches. Germline CDR1 and CDR2: LNHDA and SQIVND (reference sequence). CDR3 length: 13 amino acids. CDR3 sequence (DNA): TGTGCCAGTATCGGGACAGGGGGAAACACCATATATTTT. Translation gives CASIGTGGNTIYF.

V and J are TRBV7-2 and TRBJ2-7; D may be TRBD1 (6 bases). V lost 2 bases and J lost 6, with 14 bases in between. The germline V gene encodes CDR1 SGHTA and CDR2 FQGNSA. The CDR3 totals 14 residues. CDR3 loop: CASSLITGSVEQYF. The CDR3 nucleotides read TGTGCCAGCAGCTTAATAACAGGGTCGGTCGAGCAGTACTTC.

This clone is a singleton in its sample. The chain is built from TRBV10-2 and TRBJ2-1, with 11 positions matching TRBD2. CDR3 length equals 19 residues. Germline V gene data show CDR1 as WSHSY and CDR2 as SAAADI. V trimming: 2 bases; J trimming: 0 bases; junction bases outside the gene matches: 9. The CDR3, as DNA: TGCGCCAGCAGTGAGACACTAGCGGGGGTTACTAGCTCCTACAATGAGCAGTTCTTC. It yields the protein CASSETLAGVTSSYNEQFF.

V is TRBV7-2 and J is TRBJ1-1; perhaps TRBD1 as D (6 bases). V lost 3 bases to trimming and J lost 0 bases, with 11 bases between them. The CDR3 has 15 amino acids. Germline CDR1 and CDR2: SGHTA and FQGNSA. CDR3 nucleotide sequence: TGTGCCAGCAGCTTGGGGGGGGCATTGAACACTGAAGCTTTCTTT. Translated: CASSLGGALNTEAFF.

The rearrangement joins TRBV6-1 to TRBJ2-1, with D possibly matching TRBD1 (6 bases). CDR3 length: 13 residues. Germline-derived CDR1 and CDR2 are MNHNS and SASEGT. The V end was cut by 7 bases, the J end by 2 bases, with 9 bases between. The CDR3 bases are TGTGCCAGCACCGCAGGGGCCTACAATGAGCAGTTCTTC. Amino acids: CASTAGAYNEQFF.

The chain couples TRBV6-6 to TRBJ1-5, with 9 bases fitting TRBD1. The CDR3 is 16 residues long. CDR1 MNHNY and CDR2 SVGAGI come from the germline V gene (reference sequence). The trim removed 6 bases at V and 4 bases at J, leaving 10 bases unmatched. Here the CDR3 DNA reads TGTGCCAGCAGACAGGGGACAGGGAATATTAATCAGCCCCAGCATTTT. Translated, it gives CASRQGTGNINQPQHF.

CDR3 DNA sequence: TGCGCCAGCCGGGGACAGGGGCCCACTGAAGCTTTCTTT. This encodes CASRGQGPTEAFF. The chain carries TRBV5-1 and TRBJ1-1; 10 positions agree with TRBD1. With V trimmed by 7 bases and J by 4 bases, 4 bases remained unmatched. This CDR3 is built from 13 residues. From germline, CDR1 is SGHRS and CDR2 YFSETQ.

V gene TRBV29-1 combines with J gene TRBJ2-5, with D possibly TRBD2 on 6 matching bases. V was cut by 3 bases and J by 4 bases, with 9 bases left in between. This CDR3 has 12 amino acids. The V gene's germline CDR1 is SQVTM and CDR2 ANQGSEA. The CDR3 spells CSVDPGVETQYF. In DNA, the CDR3 is TGCAGCGTTGATCCGGGGGTAGAGACCCAGTACTTC.

This clone was detected only once. The CDR3 sequence is CASSLAHNYNEQFF. As DNA, the CDR3 is TGTGCCAGCAGCTTAGCGCACAACTACAATGAGCAGTTCTTC. The chain recombines TRBV7-7 with TRBJ2-1; D uncertain. Trimming pared 0 bases from V and 3 bases from J, leaving 6 bases between. The germline V gene has CDR1 SSHAT and CDR2 FNYEAQ (reference sequence). This CDR3 spans 14 amino acids.

The chain links TRBV7-9 to TRBJ1-2, with D possibly TRBD1 on 6 matching bases. Germline-derived CDR1 and CDR2 are SEHNR and FQNEAQ (reference sequence). With 5 bases removed from V and 4 bases from J, the gap between germline ends came to 14 bases. The CDR3 extends over 14 amino acids. This CDR3 is CASSHEGGSYGYTF. The CDR3 region has the DNA TGTGCCAGCAGCCATGAGGGGGGGAGCTATGGCTACACCTTC.

The V and J genes are TRBV18 and TRBJ2-5, with 7 bases fitting TRBD2. Trimming removed 4 bases from V and 2 bases from J; junction bases left unmatched: 7. This CDR3 has 15 residues. Germline CDR1 KGHSH, CDR2 LQKENI. CDR3 protein: CASSRTRGLQETQYF. The CDR3 nucleotides read TGTGCCAGCTCACGGACGCGGGGGTTACAAGAGACCCAGTACTTC.

V usage is TRBV5-4 and J usage is TRBJ1-1; D is possibly TRBD1 (5 bases). This CDR3 has 14 amino acids. Germline loops: CDR1 SGHNT, CDR2 YYREEE (reference sequence). The V and J ends lost 5 bases and 4 bases respectively, with 15 bases between them. Here the CDR3 reads CASRPGTGGTEAFF. CDR3 DNA: TGTGCCAGCAGACCTGGAACGGGGGGCACTGAAGCTTTCTTT.

The DNA for the CDR3 is TGTGCCAGCAGCTCCCTGGACTCCACAGATACGCAGTATTTT. Encoded protein: CASSSLDSTDTQYF. The chain combines TRBV7-6 with TRBJ2-3; TRBD2 might be the D (5 bases). Germline loops: CDR1 SGHVS, CDR2 FNYEAQ. CDR3 length equals 14 residues. V lost 4 bases, J lost 2 bases, and 10 bases lay in between.

V is TRBV11-1 and J is TRBJ1-1; 7 bases are shared with TRBD1. In germline, CDR1 is SGHAT, CDR2 FQDESV (reference sequence). Trimming cost V 5 bases and J 1 base; bases outside gene matches: 7. The CDR3 length is 15 residues. The DNA of the CDR3 is TGTGCCAGCAGCCTCCGACAGGGTAGGAACACTGAAGCTTTCTTT. Protein: CASSLRQGRNTEAFF.

The chain has TRBV5-4 and TRBJ2-5; TRBD2 aligns across 7 bases. Trimming removed 4 bases from V and 10 bases from J; junction bases left unmatched: 7. This CDR3 contains 12 residues. Germline V gene lookup returns CDR1 SGHNT and CDR2 YYREEE (reference sequence). CDR3 amino acids: CASSLAGEDQYF. The CDR3 DNA reads as TGTGCCAGCAGCCTGGCGGGGGAGGACCAGTACTTC.